The TCR beta chain under discussion was sequenced for a study of spatial heterogeneity in lung cancer (dated by TCRdb to the late 2010s). Concerning the study at large: Donors were some 70 patients with early-stage, untreated non-small cell lung cancer from the lung TRACERx cohort. Follow-up PBMC samples were sequenced whenever available, and the median time to follow-up was roughly 22 months after resection. Beta-chain transcripts were consistently detected in greater numbers than alpha-chain transcripts, which likely reflected higher beta-chain transcript abundance. In the raw uncorrected reads, each unique combination of TCR and UMI appeared more than ten times on average. In non-small cell lung cancer, the study made a quantitative comparison of TCR alpha and beta repertoires among multiple tumor regions, matched nontumor lung and blood. Nonsynonymous mutation counts, determined by whole-exome sequencing of tumor tissue, were related to TCR repertoire features. At surgery, both alpha and beta chains were TCR-sequenced in 200 to 250 tumor regions, 63 to 65 matched nontumor lung samples and 56 PBMC samples. What the authors observed across the whole study: Ubiquitous expanded tumor TCRs were found in blood more often at tumor resection than at routine follow-up. Additional single-cell paired TCR alpha and beta sequencing was considered necessary to confirm, at a functional level, the hypothesis that regional TCRs recognize regional mutations. Comparisons of baseline and follow-up blood repertoires included only 14 to 15 patients.

Per the publication, the time point label means: blood at routine non-recurrence follow-up after resection. Whole RNA extracted from tumor and nontumor lung tissue, or from cryopreserved PBMC samples, was used for TCR sequencing without cell sorting. A patient was chosen for TCR sequencing only when enough RNA was available from at least two tumor regions. This clonotype was seen at least ten times. Its antigen remains unidentified. Base qualities were left out, and no much larger clone turns up one base away. The method behind the library was 5' RACE. Sequencing was carried out with a NextSeq 500. The TCR library protocol attached a unique molecular identifier to each TCR cDNA molecule to allow correction of PCR and sequencing errors. The paper's processing steps were these. TCR identification, UMI-based error correction and CDR3 extraction were all carried out with Decombinator tools. Expanded TCRs were defined as those above a frequency of 2 per 1,000, corresponding to the top 1% of the tumor frequency distribution. Renyi diversity was computed with the R vegan package after each repertoire had been subsampled 100 times to 5,000 TCRs. To build CDR3 similarity networks, amino acid triplet string-kernel similarity was used, and CDR3s were connected when their pairwise similarity was above 0.82. The raw public data were reprocessed by TCRdb itself: fastp quality trimming at Q25, MiXCR clonotype calling, in-frame beta chains only. Every distinct CDR3 protein forms one entry, paired with its most common genes and DNA. TCRdb, rather than the study authors, made the V and J calls. The table for this sample lists approximately 27,000 distinct CDR3 sequences; 6% of them were counted only once. The ten most abundant clones make up 22% of the sample.

Germline trimming: 6 bases from V, 5 bases from J; junction bases outside gene matches: 10. The CDR3, cysteine through phenylalanine, is 15 amino acids long. The only DNA kept is the CDR3, 45 bases in frame from the first base. CDR1 MNHEY and CDR2 SVGEGT are derived from the germline V gene. This material consisted of PBMCs, taken at follow-up. Rearrangement joined TRBV6-2 or TRBV6-3 to TRBJ2-5, with TRBD1 matching 9 junction bases. This receptor was identified in a male donor with early-stage non-small cell lung cancer. The nucleotide sequence reads TGTGCCAGCAGCCCGGGACAGGGCTCGGTGGAGACCCAGTACTTC. This sequence encodes CASSPGQGSVETQYF.